This T cell receptor (beta chain) was found in a study of blood T cell repertoires in COVID-19. Study-wide context: PBMCs, B-cell-depleted T cells, or T cells provided the cDNA or gDNA that made up the material.

Germline CDR1 is SGHNT and CDR2 is YENEEA. The CDR3 runs to 13 residues. V was clipped by 4 bases and J by 4 bases, with 10 bases between them. As handled by the study authors: Using reference gene primer amplification, nucleated cell counts were estimated. Sequencing was performed with immunoSEQ multiplex PCR; in TCRdb, only in-frame clones are kept and a portion is missing. V and J calls and clone size are as listed in that table; D and trimming were resolved from the DNA. This repertoire shows around 140,000 clones, 80% to 90% found once; its top ten account for about 1.7%. This clonotype was obtained from a woman between 50 and 59 years old with acute or convalescent COVID-19. The sequencing sample was made of peripheral blood. V is TRBV11-3 and J is TRBJ1-1, with D possibly being TRBD1 (5 bases). The chain's CDR3 is CASSSPGGTEAFF. In DNA form, the CDR3 reads TGTGCCAGCAGCTCCCCGGGGGGCACTGAAGCTTTCTTT.